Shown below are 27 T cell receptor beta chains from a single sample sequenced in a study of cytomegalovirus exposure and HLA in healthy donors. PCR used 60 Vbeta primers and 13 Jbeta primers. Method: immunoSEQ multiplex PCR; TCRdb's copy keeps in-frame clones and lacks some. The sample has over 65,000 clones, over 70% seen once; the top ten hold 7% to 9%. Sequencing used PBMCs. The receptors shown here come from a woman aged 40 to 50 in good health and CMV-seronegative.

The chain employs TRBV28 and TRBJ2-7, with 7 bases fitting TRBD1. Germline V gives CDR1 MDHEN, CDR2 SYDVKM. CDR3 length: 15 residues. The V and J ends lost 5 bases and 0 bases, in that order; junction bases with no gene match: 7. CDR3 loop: CASSPAGTVSYEQYF. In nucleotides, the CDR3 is TGTGCCAGCAGTCCAGCCGGGACAGTCTCCTACGAGCAGTACTTC.

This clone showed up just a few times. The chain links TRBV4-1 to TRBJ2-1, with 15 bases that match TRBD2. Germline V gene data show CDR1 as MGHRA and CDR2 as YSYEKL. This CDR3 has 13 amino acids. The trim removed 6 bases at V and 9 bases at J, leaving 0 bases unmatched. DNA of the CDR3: TGCGCCAGCAGGGGACTAGCGGGGGGTGAGCAGTTCTTC. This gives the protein CASRGLAGGEQFF.

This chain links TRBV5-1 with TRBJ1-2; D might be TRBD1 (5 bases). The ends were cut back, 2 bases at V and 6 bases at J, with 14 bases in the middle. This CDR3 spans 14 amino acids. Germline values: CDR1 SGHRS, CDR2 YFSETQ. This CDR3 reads CASSLLQGGNGYTF. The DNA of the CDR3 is TGCGCCAGCAGCTTACTTCAGGGTGGTAATGGCTACACCTTC.

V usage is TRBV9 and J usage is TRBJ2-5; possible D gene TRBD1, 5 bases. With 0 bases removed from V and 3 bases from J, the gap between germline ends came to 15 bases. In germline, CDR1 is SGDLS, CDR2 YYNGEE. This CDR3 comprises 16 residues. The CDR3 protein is CASSVGGLGVKETQYF. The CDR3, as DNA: TGTGCCAGCAGCGTAGGGGGTCTAGGGGTGAAAGAGACCCAGTACTTC.

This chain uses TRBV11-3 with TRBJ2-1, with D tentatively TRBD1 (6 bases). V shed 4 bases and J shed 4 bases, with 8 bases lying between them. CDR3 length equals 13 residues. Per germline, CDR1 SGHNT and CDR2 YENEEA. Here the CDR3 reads CASSSQGYNEQFF. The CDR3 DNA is TGTGCCAGCAGCTCTCAGGGGTACAATGAGCAGTTCTTC.

CDR3 nucleotide sequence: TGTGCCAGCAGTACCCGCCCTAGCGTTCGAGCTAACAATGAGCAGTTCTTC. This sequence encodes CASSTRPSVRANNEQFF. J is TRBJ2-1 and V is TRBV27; D possibly corresponds to TRBD2 (6 bases). V was trimmed by 5 bases and J by 5 bases, leaving 22 bases between them. The length of the CDR3 is 17 residues. Per the germline V gene, CDR1 is MNHEY and CDR2 is SMNVEV (reference sequence).

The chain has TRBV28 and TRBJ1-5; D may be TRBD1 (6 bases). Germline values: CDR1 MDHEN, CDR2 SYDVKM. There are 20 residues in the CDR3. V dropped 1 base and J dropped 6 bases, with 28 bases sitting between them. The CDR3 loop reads CASSLSWVGRGPLKGQPQHF. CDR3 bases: TGTGCCAGCAGTTTATCGTGGGTGGGCAGGGGACCATTAAAGGGTCAGCCCCAGCATTTT.

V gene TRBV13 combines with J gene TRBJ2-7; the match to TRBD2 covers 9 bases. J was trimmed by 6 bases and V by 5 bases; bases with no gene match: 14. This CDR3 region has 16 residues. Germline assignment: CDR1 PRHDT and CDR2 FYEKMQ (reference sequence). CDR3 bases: TGTGCCAGCAGCCGCGGGGGGGTGGGGGTTTCGGGCGAGCAGTACTTC. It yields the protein CASSRGGVGVSGEQYF. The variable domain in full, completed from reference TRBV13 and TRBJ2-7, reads AAGVIQSPRHLIKEKRETATLKCYPIPRHDTVYWYQQGPGQDPQFLISFYEKMQSDKGSIPDRFSAQQFSDYHSELNMSSLELGDSALYFCASSRGGVGVSGEQYFGPGTRLTVT.

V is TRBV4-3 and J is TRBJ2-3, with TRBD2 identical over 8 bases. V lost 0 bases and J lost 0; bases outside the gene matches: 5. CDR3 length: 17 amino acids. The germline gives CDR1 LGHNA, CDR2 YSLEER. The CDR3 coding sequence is TGCGCCAGCAGCCAAGATGGTGGGACTAGGAGCACAGATACGCAGTATTTT. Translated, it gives CASSQDGGTRSTDTQYF.

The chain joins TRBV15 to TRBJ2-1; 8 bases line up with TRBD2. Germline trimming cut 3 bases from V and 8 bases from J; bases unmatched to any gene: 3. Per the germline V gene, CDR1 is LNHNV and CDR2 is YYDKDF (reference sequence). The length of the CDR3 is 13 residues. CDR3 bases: TGTGCCACCAGCAGTCCGGGGGGGCATGAGCAGTTCTTC. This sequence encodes CATSSPGGHEQFF.

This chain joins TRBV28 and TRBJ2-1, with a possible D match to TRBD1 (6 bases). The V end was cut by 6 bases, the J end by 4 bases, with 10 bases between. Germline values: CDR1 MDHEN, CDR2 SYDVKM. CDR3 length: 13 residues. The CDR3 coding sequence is TGTGCCAGCAGATCGGACAGTTACAATGAGCAGTTCTTC. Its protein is CASRSDSYNEQFF.

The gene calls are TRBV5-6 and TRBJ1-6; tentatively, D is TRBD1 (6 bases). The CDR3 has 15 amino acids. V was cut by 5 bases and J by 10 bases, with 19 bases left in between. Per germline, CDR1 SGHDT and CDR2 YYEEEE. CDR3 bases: TGTGCCAGCAGGACCCGAGGGGGGGGTGGCTCACCCCTCCACTTT. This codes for CASRTRGGGGSPLHF.

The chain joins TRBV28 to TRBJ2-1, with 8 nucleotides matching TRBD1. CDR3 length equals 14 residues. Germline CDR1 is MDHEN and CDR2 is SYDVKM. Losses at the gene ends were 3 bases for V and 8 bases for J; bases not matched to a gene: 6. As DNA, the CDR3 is TGTGCCAGCAGTTTGTACAGGGGGGTCGATGAGCAGTTCTTC. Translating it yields CASSLYRGVDEQFF.

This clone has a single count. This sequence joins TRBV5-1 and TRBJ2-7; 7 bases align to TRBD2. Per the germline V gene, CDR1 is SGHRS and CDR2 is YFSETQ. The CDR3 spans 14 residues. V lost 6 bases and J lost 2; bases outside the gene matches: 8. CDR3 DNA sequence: TGCGCCAGCAACCAAGCGGGGACCCCCTACGAGCAGTACTTC. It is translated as CASNQAGTPYEQYF.

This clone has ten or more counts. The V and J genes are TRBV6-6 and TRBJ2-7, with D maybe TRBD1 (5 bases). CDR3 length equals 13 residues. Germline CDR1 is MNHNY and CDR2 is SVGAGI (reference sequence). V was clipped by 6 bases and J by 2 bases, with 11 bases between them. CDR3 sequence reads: CASSQTETYEQYF. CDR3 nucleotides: TGTGCCAGCAGCCAGACAGAAACCTACGAGCAGTACTTC.

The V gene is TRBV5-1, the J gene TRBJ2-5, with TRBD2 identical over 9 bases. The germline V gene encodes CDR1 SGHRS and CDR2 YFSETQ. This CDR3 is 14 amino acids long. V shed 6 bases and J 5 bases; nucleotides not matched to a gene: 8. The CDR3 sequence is CASTLSGGWETQYF. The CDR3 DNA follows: TGCGCCAGCACCTTAAGCGGGGGGTGGGAGACCCAGTACTTC.

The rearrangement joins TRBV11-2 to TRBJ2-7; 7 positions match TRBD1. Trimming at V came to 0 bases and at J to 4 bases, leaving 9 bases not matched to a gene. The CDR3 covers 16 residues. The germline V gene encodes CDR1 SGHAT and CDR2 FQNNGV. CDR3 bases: TGTGCCAGCAGCTTAGATTCGGGGACAGAATATTACGAGCAGTACTTC. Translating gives CASSLDSGTEYYEQYF.

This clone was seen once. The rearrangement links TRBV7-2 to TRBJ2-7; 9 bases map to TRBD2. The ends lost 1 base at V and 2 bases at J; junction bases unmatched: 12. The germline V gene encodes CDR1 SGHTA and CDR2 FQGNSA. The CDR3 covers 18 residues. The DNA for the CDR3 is TGTGCCAGCAGCTTAGAGCCGGGACTAGCATCCCGACCCTACGAGCAGTACTTC. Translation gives CASSLEPGLASRPYEQYF.

The CDR3 spells CASSPLDRGEAFF. CDR3 nucleotides: TGTGCCAGCTCACCACTGGACAGGGGTGAAGCTTTCTTT. This chain links TRBV18 with TRBJ1-1, with 9 bases matching TRBD1. V lost 1 base to trimming and J lost 7 bases; unmatched junction nucleotides: 1. The CDR3 sequence is 13 residues long. Germline CDR1 is KGHSH and CDR2 is LQKENI.

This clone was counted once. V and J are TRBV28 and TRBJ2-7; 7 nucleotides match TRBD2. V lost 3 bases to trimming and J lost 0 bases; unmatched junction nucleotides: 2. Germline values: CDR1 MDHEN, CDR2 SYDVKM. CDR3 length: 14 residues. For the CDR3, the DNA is TGTGCCAGCAGTTTGGGAGGGTCCTCCTACGAGCAGTACTTC. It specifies CASSLGGSSYEQYF.

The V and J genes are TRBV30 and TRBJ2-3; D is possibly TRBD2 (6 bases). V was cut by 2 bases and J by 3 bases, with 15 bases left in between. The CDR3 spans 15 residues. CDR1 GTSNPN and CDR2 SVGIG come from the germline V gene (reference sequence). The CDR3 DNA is TGTGCCTGGAGTACACCTACCCTAGCGACAGATACGCAGTATTTT. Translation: CAWSTPTLATDTQYF.

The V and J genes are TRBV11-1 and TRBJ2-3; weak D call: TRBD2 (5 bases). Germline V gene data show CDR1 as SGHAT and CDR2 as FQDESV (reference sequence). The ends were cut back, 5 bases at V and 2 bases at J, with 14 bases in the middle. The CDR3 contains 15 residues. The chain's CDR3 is CASSPGRLATDTQYF. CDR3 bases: TGTGCCAGCAGCCCCGGACGGCTAGCCACAGATACGCAGTATTTT.

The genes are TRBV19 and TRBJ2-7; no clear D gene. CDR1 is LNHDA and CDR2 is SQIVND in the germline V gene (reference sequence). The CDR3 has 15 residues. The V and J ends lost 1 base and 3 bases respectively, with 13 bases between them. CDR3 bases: TGTGCCAGTAGTATAGGCAGGTTGTCATTCTACGAGCAGTACTTC. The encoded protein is CASSIGRLSFYEQYF.

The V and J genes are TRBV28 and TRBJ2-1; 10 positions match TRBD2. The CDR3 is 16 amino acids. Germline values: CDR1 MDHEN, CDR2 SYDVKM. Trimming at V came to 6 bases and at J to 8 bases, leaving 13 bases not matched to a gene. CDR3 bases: TGTGCCAGCAGCCGATGGAGCGGGAGGGGTTGGGATGAGCAGTTCTTC. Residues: CASSRWSGRGWDEQFF.

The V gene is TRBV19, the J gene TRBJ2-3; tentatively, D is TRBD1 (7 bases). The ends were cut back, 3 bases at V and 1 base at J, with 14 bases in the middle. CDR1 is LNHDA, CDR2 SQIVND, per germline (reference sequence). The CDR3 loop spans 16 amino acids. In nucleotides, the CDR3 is TGTGCCAGTAGTATTTGGAGGGGGCAGGGCACAGATACGCAGTATTTT. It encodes CASSIWRGQGTDTQYF.

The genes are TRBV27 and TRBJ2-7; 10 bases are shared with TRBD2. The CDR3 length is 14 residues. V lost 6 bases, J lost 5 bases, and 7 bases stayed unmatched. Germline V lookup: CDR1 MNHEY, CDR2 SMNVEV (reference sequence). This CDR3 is CASRSSGSGNEQYF. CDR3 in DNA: TGTGCCAGCAGGTCTAGCGGGAGTGGGAACGAGCAGTACTTC.

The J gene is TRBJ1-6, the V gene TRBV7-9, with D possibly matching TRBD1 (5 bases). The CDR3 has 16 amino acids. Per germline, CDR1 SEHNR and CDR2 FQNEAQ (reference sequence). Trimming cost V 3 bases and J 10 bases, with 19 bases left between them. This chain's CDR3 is CASSLSGGGGGSPLHF. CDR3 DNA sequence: TGTGCCAGCAGCTTGTCGGGAGGTGGGGGAGGATCACCCCTCCACTTT.